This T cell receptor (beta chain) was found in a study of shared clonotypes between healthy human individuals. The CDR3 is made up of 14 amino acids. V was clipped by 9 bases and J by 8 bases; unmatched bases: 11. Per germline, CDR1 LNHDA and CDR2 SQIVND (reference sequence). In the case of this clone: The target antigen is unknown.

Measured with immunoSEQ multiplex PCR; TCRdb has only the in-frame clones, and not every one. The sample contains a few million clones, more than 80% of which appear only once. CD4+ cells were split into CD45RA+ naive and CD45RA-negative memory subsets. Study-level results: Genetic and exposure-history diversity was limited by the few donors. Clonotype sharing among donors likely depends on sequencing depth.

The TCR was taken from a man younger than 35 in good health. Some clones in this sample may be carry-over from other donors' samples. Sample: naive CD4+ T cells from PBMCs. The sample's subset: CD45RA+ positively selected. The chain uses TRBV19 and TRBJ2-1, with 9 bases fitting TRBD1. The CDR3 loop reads CASQVTGGRDEQFF. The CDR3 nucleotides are TGTGCCAGCCAAGTGACAGGGGGTAGAGATGAGCAGTTCTTC.